The clone carrying this T cell receptor beta chain was counted at least ten times. Its cognate antigen is unknown. The CDR3 has 17 residues. The germline CDR1 and CDR2 sequences are DFQATT and SNEGSKA (reference sequence). V shed 0 bases, J shed 3 bases, and the junction held 10 bases outside the gene matches. This sample is part of a study of read filtering for tumor transcriptome and immune sequencing. In the study overall: Patients were approximately 17 male and around 15 female, mean age 65.9 years, range roughly 45 to 85. TCR-mapped reads were about 3.5 to 10.27 million with IR-seq versus roughly 75 to 1,400 with RNA-seq. Study outcomes and limitations: Single-read clonotypes: roughly 81% of IR-seq clonotypes (roughly 3.2% of reads), 74.6% of RNA-seq clonotypes (roughly 43% of reads).

From around 0.4 ug of RNA, a library with molecular barcoded alpha/delta and beta/gamma adaptors was made. MiXCR, applied by TCRdb to the reads, yields one record per CDR3 protein. The table lists 15,000 or so distinct CDR3 sequences, about a fifth of them singletons. The sequenced sample consisted of a population of CD138-negative cells sorted from bone marrow. The rearrangement joins TRBV20-1 to TRBJ2-5, with TRBD2 matching 10 bases. The receptor comes from a donor at least 40 years old with multiple myeloma. CDR3 DNA sequence: TGCAGTGCTAGAGATCAGGCAGCGGGGGGGCCCGAAGAGACCCAGTACTTC. Its translation: CSARDQAAGGPEETQYF.